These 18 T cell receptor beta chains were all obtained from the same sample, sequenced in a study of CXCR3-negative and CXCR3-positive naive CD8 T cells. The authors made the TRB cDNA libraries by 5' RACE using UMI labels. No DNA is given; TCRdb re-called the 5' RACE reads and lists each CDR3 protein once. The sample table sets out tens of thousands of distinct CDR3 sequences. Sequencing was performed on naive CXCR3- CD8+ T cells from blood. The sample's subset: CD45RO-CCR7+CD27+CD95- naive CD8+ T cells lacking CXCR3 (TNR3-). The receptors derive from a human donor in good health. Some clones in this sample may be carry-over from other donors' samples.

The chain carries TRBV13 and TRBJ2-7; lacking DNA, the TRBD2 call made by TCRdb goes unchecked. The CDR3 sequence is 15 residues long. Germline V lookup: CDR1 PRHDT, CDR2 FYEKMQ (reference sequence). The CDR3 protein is CASSLGGGNPYEQYF.

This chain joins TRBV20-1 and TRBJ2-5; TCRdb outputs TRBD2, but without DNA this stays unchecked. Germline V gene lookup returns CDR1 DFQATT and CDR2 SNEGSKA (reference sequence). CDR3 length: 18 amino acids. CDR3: CSAHHGAPSGGPQETQYF.

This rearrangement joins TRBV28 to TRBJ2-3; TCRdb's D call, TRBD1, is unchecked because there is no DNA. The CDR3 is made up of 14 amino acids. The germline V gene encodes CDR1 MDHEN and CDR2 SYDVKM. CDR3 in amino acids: CASSFARPTDTQYF.

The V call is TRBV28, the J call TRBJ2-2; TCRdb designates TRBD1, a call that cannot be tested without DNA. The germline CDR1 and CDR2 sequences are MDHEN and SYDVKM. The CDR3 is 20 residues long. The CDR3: CASSLKPGQGASWNTGELFF.

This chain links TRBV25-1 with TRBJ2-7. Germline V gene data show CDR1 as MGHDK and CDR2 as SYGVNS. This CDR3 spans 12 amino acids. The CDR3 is CASGVGHYEQYF.

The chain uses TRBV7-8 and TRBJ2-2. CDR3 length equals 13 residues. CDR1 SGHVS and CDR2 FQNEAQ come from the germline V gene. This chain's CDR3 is CANLGMDTGELFF.

The chain's CDR3 is CASSLIGFQETQYF. V is TRBV7-8 and J is TRBJ2-5. Germline lookup yields CDR1 SGHVS and CDR2 FQNEAQ. The CDR3 covers 14 residues.

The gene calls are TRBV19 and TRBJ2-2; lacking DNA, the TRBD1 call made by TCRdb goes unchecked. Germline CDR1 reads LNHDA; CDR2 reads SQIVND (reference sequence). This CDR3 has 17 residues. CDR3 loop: CASSPRDSAIPTGELFF.

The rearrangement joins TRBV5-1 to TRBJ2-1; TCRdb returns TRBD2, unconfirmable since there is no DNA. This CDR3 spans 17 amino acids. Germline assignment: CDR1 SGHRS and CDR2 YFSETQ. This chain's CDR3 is CASSLGLAGKAYNEQFF.

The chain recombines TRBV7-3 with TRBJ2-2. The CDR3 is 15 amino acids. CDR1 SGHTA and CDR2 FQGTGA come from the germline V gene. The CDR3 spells CASSLSDGNTGELFF.

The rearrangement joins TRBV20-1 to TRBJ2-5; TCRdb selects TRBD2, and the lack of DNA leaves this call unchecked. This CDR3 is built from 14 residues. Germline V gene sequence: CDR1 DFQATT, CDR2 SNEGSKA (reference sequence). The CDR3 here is CSAEAGLAGETQYF.

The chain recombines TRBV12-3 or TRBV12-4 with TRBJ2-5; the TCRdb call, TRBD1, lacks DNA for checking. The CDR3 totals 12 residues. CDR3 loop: CASSPVGETQYF.

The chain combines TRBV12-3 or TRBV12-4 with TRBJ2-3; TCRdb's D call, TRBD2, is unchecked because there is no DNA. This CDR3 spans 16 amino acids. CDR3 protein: CASSFRGAIFTDTQYF.

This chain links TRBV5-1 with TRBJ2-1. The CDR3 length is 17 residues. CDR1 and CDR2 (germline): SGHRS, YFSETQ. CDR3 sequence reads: CASSVSTYGNEDDEQFF.

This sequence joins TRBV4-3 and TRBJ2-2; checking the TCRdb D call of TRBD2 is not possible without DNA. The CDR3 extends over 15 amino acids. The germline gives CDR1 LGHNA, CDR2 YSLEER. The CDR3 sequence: CASSQVAGTPGELFF.

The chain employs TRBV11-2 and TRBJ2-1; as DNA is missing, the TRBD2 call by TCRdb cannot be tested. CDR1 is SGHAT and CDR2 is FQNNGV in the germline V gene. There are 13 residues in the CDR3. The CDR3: CASSSPQRDEQFF.

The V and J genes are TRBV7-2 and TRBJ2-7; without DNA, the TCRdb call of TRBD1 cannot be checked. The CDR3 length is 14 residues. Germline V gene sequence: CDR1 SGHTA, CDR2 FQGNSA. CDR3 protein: CASSFGAGSYEQYF.

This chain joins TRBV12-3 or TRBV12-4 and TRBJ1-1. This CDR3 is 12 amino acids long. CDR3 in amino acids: CASSPTRGSAFF.